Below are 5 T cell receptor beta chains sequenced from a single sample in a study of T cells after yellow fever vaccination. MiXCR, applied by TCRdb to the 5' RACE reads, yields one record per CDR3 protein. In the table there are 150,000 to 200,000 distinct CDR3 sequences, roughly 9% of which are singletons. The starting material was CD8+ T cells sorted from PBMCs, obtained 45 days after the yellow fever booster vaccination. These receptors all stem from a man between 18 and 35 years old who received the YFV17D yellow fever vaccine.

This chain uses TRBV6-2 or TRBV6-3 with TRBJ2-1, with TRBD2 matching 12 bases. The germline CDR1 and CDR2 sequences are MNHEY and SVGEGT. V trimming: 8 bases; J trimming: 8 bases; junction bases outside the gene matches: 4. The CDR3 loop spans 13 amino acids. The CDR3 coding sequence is TGTGCCAGCCTAGCGGGGGGGAACGATGAGCAGTTCTTC. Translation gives CASLAGGNDEQFF.

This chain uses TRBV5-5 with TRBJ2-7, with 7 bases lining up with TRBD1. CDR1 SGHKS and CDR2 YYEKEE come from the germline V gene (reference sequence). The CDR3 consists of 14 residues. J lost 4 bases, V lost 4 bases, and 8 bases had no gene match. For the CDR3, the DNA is TGTGCCAGCAGCAAGATAAGGGGGCCGTACGAGCAGTACGTC. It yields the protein CASSKIRGPYEQYV.

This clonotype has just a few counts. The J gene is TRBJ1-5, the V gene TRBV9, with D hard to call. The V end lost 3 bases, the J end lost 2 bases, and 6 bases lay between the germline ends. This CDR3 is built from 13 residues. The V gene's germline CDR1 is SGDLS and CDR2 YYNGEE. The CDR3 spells CASSAFGNQPQHF. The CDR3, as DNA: TGTGCCAGCAGCGCGTTCGGCAATCAGCCCCAGCATTTT.

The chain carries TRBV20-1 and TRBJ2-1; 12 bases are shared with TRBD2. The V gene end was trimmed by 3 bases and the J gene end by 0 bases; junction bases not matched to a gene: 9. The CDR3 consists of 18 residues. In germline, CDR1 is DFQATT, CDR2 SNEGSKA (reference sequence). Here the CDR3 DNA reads TGCAGTGCTAGTGGGGTGACTAGCGGGGGAAGCTCCTACAATGAGCAGTTCTTC. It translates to CSASGVTSGGSSYNEQFF.

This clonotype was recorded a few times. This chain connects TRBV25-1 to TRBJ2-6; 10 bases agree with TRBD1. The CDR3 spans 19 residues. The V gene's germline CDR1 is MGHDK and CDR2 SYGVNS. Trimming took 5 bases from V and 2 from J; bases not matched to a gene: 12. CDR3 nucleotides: TGTGCCAGCAGTAACCCTCGGACAGGGGGGACGGCTGGGGCCAACGTCCTGACTTTC. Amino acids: CASSNPRTGGTAGANVLTF.